The present T cell receptor (beta chain) was sequenced within a study of human T cells and chemical hapten exposure. TCRdb ran MiXCR on the RACE reads and lists one entry per CDR3 protein. Of 150,000 to 200,000 distinct CDR3 sequences in the sample, almost 30% were seen once. Specified time point: pre-sensitization, week 0. Indicated treatment: therapeutic diphenylcyclopropenone sensitization with weekly scalp DPC. This clonotype showed up just once. The CDR3 has 12 residues. CDR1 MNHEY and CDR2 SVGEGT come from the germline V gene. V dropped 5 bases and J dropped 8 bases, with 12 bases sitting between them.

Sequencing used whole blood, obtained in connection with sensitization to the hapten diphenylcyclopropenone (DPC). The chain combines TRBV6-2 or TRBV6-3 with TRBJ1-1, with no clear D. The origin of this receptor is a woman in her 30s with alopecia areata. Some clones in this sample may be carry-over from other donors' samples. CDR3 DNA: TGTGCCAGCAGTCACCTTCCCGGGGAAGCTTTCTTT. Residues: CASSHLPGEAFF.